Below, 5 T cell receptor beta chains from the same sample are listed, as sequenced in a study of molecular identifiers for immune sequencing clone quantification. TCRdb itself ran the PCR reads through MiXCR, one entry per CDR3 protein. The table records hundreds of thousands of distinct CDR3 sequences, around 25% of them present only once. Source material: naive CD8+ T cells from blood, with Jurkat cell RNA spiked in. As to subset: FACS-sorted CD8+CD4-CCR7+CD45RA+ naive T cells. These receptors were collected from a human donor in good health. Some libraries in this study had Jurkat cell RNA spiked in.

There are many counts of this clonotype. The chain joins TRBV25-1 to TRBJ2-7, with 7 bases matching TRBD1. This CDR3 region has 13 residues. The V segment lost 4 bases and the J segment 4 bases; nucleotides outside the gene matches: 4. The V gene's germline CDR1 is MGHDK and CDR2 SYGVNS. The CDR3 nucleotides are TGTGCCAGCAGTGCAGGGGGAGTTTACGAGCAGTACTTC. Its translation is CASSAGGVYEQYF.

This clonotype was recorded at least ten times. The V and J genes are TRBV6-5 and TRBJ2-7; D assignment may be TRBD1 or TRBD2 (5 bases each). Trimming removed 11 bases from V and 2 bases from J, with 13 bases in between. The germline gives CDR1 MNHEY, CDR2 SVGAGI. The CDR3 extends over 12 amino acids. CDR3 sequence (DNA): TGTGCCGCAGGTTCGGGGCCCTACGAGCAGTACTTC. It codes for CAAGSGPYEQYF.

This clonotype appeared a few times. The rearrangement joins TRBV6-6 to TRBJ2-1; TRBD1 agrees at 9 bases. The V gene end was trimmed by 2 bases and the J gene end by 3 bases; junction bases not matched to a gene: 11. Germline loops: CDR1 MNHNY, CDR2 SVGAGI (reference sequence). The CDR3 is made up of 18 amino acids. The CDR3 DNA is TGTGCCAGCAGTTACAATGGGGGACAGGGATTGTACTACAATGAGCAGTTCTTC. It yields the protein CASSYNGGQGLYYNEQFF.

Turning to this clonotype: A much more abundant neighbour one base away suggests this may be a read error. The CDR3 reads CASSPASSQVAFREKLFF. The CDR3 DNA reads TGTGCCAGCAGCCCAGCTTCAAGTCAGGTCGCTTTCCGTGAAAAACTGTTTTTT. J is TRBJ1-4 and V is TRBV3-1; no definite D call. Germline V gives CDR1 LGHDT, CDR2 YNNKEL (reference sequence). The ends were cut back, 4 bases at V and 7 bases at J, with 25 bases in the middle. CDR3 size: 18 residues.

This clonotype was picked up many times. This chain uses TRBV28 with TRBJ2-2; 10 bases are a match to TRBD2. Germline CDR1 reads MDHEN; CDR2 reads SYDVKM. CDR3 length equals 16 residues. V trimming: 4 bases; J trimming: 3 bases; junction bases outside the gene matches: 5. CDR3 nucleotides: TGTGCCAGCAGTTCTGGGACTAGCGTTTACACCGGGGAGCTGTTTTTT. Protein sequence: CASSSGTSVYTGELFF.